A single T cell receptor (beta chain) is shown here with its context. Its binding antigen is unknown. One junction end disagrees with the germline gene, perhaps due to a read error. The treatment or condition label here, explained by the study, means: roughly ten-day PBMC culture with coronavirus spike peptide pools or control peptides (ViraFEST assay). The study used the ViraFEST assay, which expanded antigen-specific T cells with peptide pools and then identified expanded clonotypes by TCR sequencing. The convalescent patients' positive SARS-CoV-2 PCR tests fell between March and December 2020, which was before the Alpha, Beta and Delta variants emerged in the United States. Each well held about 2.2 million PBMCs cultured in IMDM containing about 5% human AB serum and 9 to 10 IU/ml IL-2, with about 10 ug/ml peptide pools added. Half of the culture medium was replaced with fresh IL-2-containing medium on days 3 and 7. Once the cells had been in culture for ten to eleven days, the EasySep CD4+ T cell isolation kit was used to isolate CD4+ T cells by negative selection. Ficoll-Paque Plus gradient centrifugation was used to isolate PBMCs from whole blood, and the isolated PBMCs were then either used fresh or cryopreserved at -140C. Each culture condition was generally run in triplicate wells.

The method behind the library was PCR. DNA from cultured CD4+ T cells was subjected to TCR sequencing with the Oncomine TCR Beta short-read assay at the Johns Hopkins FTIC core. Genomic DNA was extracted from the cultured CD4+ T cells with the QIAamp micro DNA kit. Oncomine TCR Beta libraries from cultured CD4+ T cells were pooled using unique dual indexes and sequenced on an Illumina iSeq 100. Under the source paper's analysis protocol: Non-productive sequences were filtered out, and CDR3s that did not start with C, did not end with F or W, or were shorter than 7 amino acids were discarded. Antigen-specific clonotypes were identified using the MANAFEST web application through comparison of peptide-stimulated wells with reference and other culture wells. For a clone to be called positive, the clone needed an FDR below 0.05, an odds ratio above 5, and a productive frequency above 0.1% in at least two of three replicate wells. Cross-reactive clonotypes were defined as significantly expanded in both SARS-CoV-2 spike wells and at least one common cold coronavirus spike condition. CDR3 homology was assessed with Levenshtein distances (stringdist) and unrooted phylogenetic trees (ape) in R version 3.6.1. TCRdb passed the public sequencing reads through fastp at Q25 and MiXCR, retaining productive beta sequences. Rows are combined by CDR3 protein, so each entry shows the most common genes and DNA. It is TCRdb's table, rather than the study itself, that gives the V and J calls and clone size. The table for this sample lists about 20,000 distinct CDR3 sequences; 50% of them were counted only once. Clones ranked in the top ten supply roughly 6.3% of the sample.

The data belong to a study of vaccination and CD4 T cells after COVID-19 (dated by TCRdb to the early 2020s). As for the study more broadly: Every convalescent patient had a positive nasal swab PCR test for SARS-CoV-2, with mild disease in about 9 patients and severe disease in one. The convalescent cohort comprised six males and four females, including two Hispanic individuals, seven Caucasians, two Asians and one multiracial person. Participants got two doses of the Pfizer-BioNTech BNT162b2 vaccine (n=8) or two doses of the Moderna mRNA-1273 vaccine (n=2). Post-COVID blood samples were collected from convalescent patients a median of roughly 100 days after diagnosis, with a range of roughly 35 to 161 days. Post-vaccine blood samples were collected a median of about 72 days after the second vaccine dose, ranging from about 13 to 250 days. Culture stimuli were overlapping spike peptide pools from SARS-CoV-2 and from the common cold coronaviruses HCoV-NL63, HCoV-OC43 and HCoV-229E. Control cultures received a CEFX viral epitope pool as the positive control, an HIV-1 Nef peptide pool as the negative control, or no peptide. The spike-specific CD4+ TCR repertoire was compared before and after mRNA vaccination in approximately 9 COVID-19 convalescent patients and a handful of infection-naive healthy vaccine recipients.

Inclusive of the bounding cysteine and phenylalanine, the CDR3 is 12 residues long. Here the CDR3 DNA is all that survives: 36 bases in frame from base 1. General study outcomes and caveats: The study included relatively few convalescent patients and did not analyze early timepoints after natural infection. In convalescent patients, a median roughly 87% of post-vaccine SARS-CoV-2-reactive clones were detected only after vaccination, suggesting vaccine-specific priming. An increase in the median number of SARS-CoV-2-reactive clonotypes from approximately 21 after infection to about 39 after vaccination was observed, but the change was not found to be significant. In convalescent patients, nearly all vaccine-specific clones (304 of 307) were found to be mono-reactive for SARS-CoV-2 spike rather than cross-reactive with common cold coronaviruses.

The receptor chain draws on TRBV12-3 or TRBV12-4 and TRBJ2-4; 9 bases in the junction line up with TRBD2. The sequence was obtained from a human donor who had recovered from COVID-19. Specimen: CD4+ T cells from blood, cultured in vitro. The CDR3 here reads CASSFSTSGMHF. Read as DNA, the sequence is TGTGCCAGCAGTTTTTCGACTAGCGGAATGCACTTC.